This passage covers 15 T cell receptor beta chains from one sample sequenced in a study of T cell responses to AZD1222 COVID-19 vaccine. Produced via immunoSEQ multiplex PCR; TCRdb's table is partial and in-frame only. The sample holds tens of thousands of clones, more than 80% seen once. The sample was peripheral blood, taken 28 days after the second AZD1222 dose. All receptors derive from an adult who received the AZD1222 COVID-19 vaccine.

The J gene is TRBJ1-2, the V gene TRBV24-1; D is possibly TRBD1 (5 bases). The CDR3 spans 16 residues. Trimming took off 2 bases at V and 4 bases at J, with 16 bases between the two ends. CDR1 is KGHDR and CDR2 is SFDVKD in the germline V gene. The CDR3 loop is CATSDSFGRGAYGYTF. The CDR3 DNA is TGTGCCACCAGTGATTCTTTCGGGAGAGGGGCCTATGGCTACACCTTC.

The V and J genes are TRBV2 and TRBJ2-2; tentative D call: TRBD1 (6 bases). This CDR3 is 13 amino acids long. CDR1 and CDR2 from the germline V gene are SNHLY and FYNNEI. V shed 4 bases and J shed 5 bases, with 8 bases lying between them. The CDR3 reads CASSVGGTGELFF. The DNA for the CDR3 is TGTGCCAGCAGTGTAGGGGGAACCGGGGAGCTGTTTTTT.

The chain couples TRBV5-1 to TRBJ2-1; D is unclear. Germline loops: CDR1 SGHRS, CDR2 YFSETQ. The CDR3 extends over 15 amino acids. Deletions cut 6 bases from V and 7 bases from J, with 20 bases between. The CDR3 sequence is CASTLPGPAKNEQFF. In DNA form, the CDR3 reads TGCGCCAGCACACTACCGGGCCCAGCGAAGAATGAGCAGTTCTTC.

CDR3 loop: CASSLGGEIGSPLHF. CDR3 DNA sequence: TGTGCCAGCAGCTTAGGCGGGGAGATTGGTTCACCCCTCCACTTT. V and J are TRBV13 and TRBJ1-6; D not resolved. The CDR3 has 15 amino acids. Per germline, CDR1 PRHDT and CDR2 FYEKMQ (reference sequence). Trimming took 0 bases from V and 9 from J, leaving 12 bases between them.

The rearrangement links TRBV27 to TRBJ1-2, with D possibly TRBD1 on 5 matching bases. Trimming shortened V by 11 bases and J by 8 bases, and 18 bases separated the two germline ends. Per germline, CDR1 MNHEY and CDR2 SMNVEV (reference sequence). The CDR3 is made up of 12 amino acids. The CDR3 reads CAAGQGAEGYTF. CDR3 in DNA: TGTGCCGCGGGGCAGGGAGCTGAGGGCTACACCTTC.

The CDR3 bases are TGCGCCAGCAGCCAAACACTAGGCGATGAGCAGTTCTTC. Translated: CASSQTLGDEQFF. The J gene is TRBJ2-1, the V gene TRBV4-3; the D gene is possibly TRBD2 (5 bases). This CDR3 contains 13 residues. V was trimmed by 2 bases and J by 8 bases, leaving 10 bases between them. CDR1 LGHNA and CDR2 YSLEER come from the germline V gene.

This sequence joins TRBV9 and TRBJ2-3; TRBD1 aligns across 8 bases. After removal of 0 bases from V and 3 bases from J, the junction contained 9 bases not matched to a gene. Per the germline V gene, CDR1 is SGDLS and CDR2 is YYNGEE. The CDR3 covers 17 residues. The CDR3: CASSVGISTGVTDTQYF. The DNA for the CDR3 is TGTGCCAGCAGCGTAGGAATTTCGACAGGGGTTACAGATACGCAGTATTTT. Based on the CDR3 plus reference TRBV9 and TRBJ2-3, the full variable domain is DSGVTQTPKHLITATGQRVTLRCSPRSGDLSVYWYQQSLDQGLQFLIQYYNGEERAKGNILERFSAQQFPDLHSELNLSSLELGDSALYFCASSVGISTGVTDTQYFGPGTRLTVL.

The rearrangement uses TRBV18 and TRBJ2-3, with a possible D match to TRBD2 (6 bases). Between the trimmed V and J ends, which lost 3 bases and 0 bases, there was a span of 10 bases. The CDR3 runs to 15 residues. Germline values: CDR1 KGHSH, CDR2 LQKENI. The CDR3: CASSPDYLSTDTQYF. The DNA for the CDR3 is TGTGCCAGCTCACCGGACTACCTAAGCACAGATACGCAGTATTTT.

This chain connects TRBV11-2 to TRBJ2-7; perhaps TRBD1 as D (6 bases). The V and J ends lost 1 base and 4 bases respectively, with 23 bases between them. This CDR3 contains 18 residues. Germline-derived CDR1 and CDR2 are SGHAT and FQNNGV. This CDR3 is CASSLVKREKGQGYEQYF. Written as DNA, the CDR3 is TGTGCCAGCAGCTTAGTTAAAAGGGAGAAGGGACAAGGGTACGAGCAGTACTTC.

The chain carries TRBV2 and TRBJ1-5; 8 bases are shared with TRBD1. V shed 7 bases, J shed 2 bases, and the junction held 10 bases outside the gene matches. CDR1 and CDR2 from the germline V gene are SNHLY and FYNNEI. The CDR3 extends over 16 amino acids. The CDR3 here is CASNGQGFLGNQPQHF. The CDR3 DNA reads as TGTGCCAGCAATGGACAGGGATTTCTGGGCAATCAGCCCCAGCATTTT.

This rearrangement joins TRBV6-1 to TRBJ2-5; D might be TRBD2 (6 bases). This CDR3 has 14 amino acids. Germline V gene data show CDR1 as MNHNS and CDR2 as SASEGT. V lost 2 bases and J 2 bases, leaving 9 bases between the germline ends. CDR3 residues: CASSELARQETQYF. In nucleotides, the CDR3 is TGTGCCAGCAGTGAACTAGCGAGACAAGAGACCCAGTACTTC.

The V call is TRBV2, the J call TRBJ2-7; 11 bases fit TRBD2. V shed 4 bases and J 5 bases; nucleotides not matched to a gene: 10. The germline V gene encodes CDR1 SNHLY and CDR2 FYNNEI. The CDR3 has 16 residues. CDR3 DNA sequence: TGTGCCAGCAGTGGGGCCCCTACTAGCGGGAGCCACGAGCAGTACTTC. It yields the protein CASSGAPTSGSHEQYF.

The rearrangement uses TRBV29-1 and TRBJ2-5; D gene unclear. Trimming removed 3 bases at V and 4 bases at J, with 12 bases between. CDR3 length equals 13 residues. Germline CDR1 reads SQVTM; CDR2 reads ANQGSEA. The CDR3 nucleotides are TGCAGCGTTGATAACACTGGGGTAGAGACCCAGTACTTC. Its translation: CSVDNTGVETQYF.

The CDR3 spells CASSHLGQGNSPLHF. Written as DNA, the CDR3 is TGTGCCAGCAGCCACTTGGGACAGGGTAATTCACCCCTCCACTTT. J is TRBJ1-6 and V is TRBV14, with 9 bases lining up with TRBD1. The V gene end was trimmed by 3 bases and the J gene end by 6 bases; junction bases not matched to a gene: 3. CDR3 length equals 15 residues. Germline loops: CDR1 SGHDN, CDR2 FVKESK.

The V call is TRBV5-4, the J call TRBJ1-3, with D maybe TRBD1 (6 bases). V gave up 4 bases and J gave up 1 base, with 12 bases separating them. The CDR3 contains 15 residues. CDR1 is SGHNT, CDR2 YYREEE, per germline (reference sequence). The CDR3 bases are TGTGCCAGCAGCCGACAGGAAGGTTCTGGAAACACCATATATTTT. Protein sequence: CASSRQEGSGNTIYF.